This TCR beta chain comes out of a study of blood T cell repertoires in COVID-19. Repertoires were generated with immunoSEQ multiplex PCR, while TCRdb's copy carries only in-frame clones and drops some. The sample consists of 280,000 or so clones, around 82% of them appearing once. Sequencing was carried out using peripheral blood. This clonotype originated in a woman between 50 and 59 years old who had recovered from COVID-19.

CDR3 DNA: TGTGCCAGCAGTGGGGGGGTATGGGGCTATGGCTACACCTTC. Protein product: CASSGGVWGYGYTF. The V call is TRBV28, the J call TRBJ1-2; possible D gene TRBD1, 5 bases. CDR1 and CDR2 from the germline V gene are MDHEN and SYDVKM. The V end lost 5 bases, the J end lost 4 bases, and 14 bases lay between the germline ends. The length of the CDR3 is 14 residues.